These 8 T cell receptor beta chains originate from one sample sequenced in a study of sequential checkpoint blockade in melanoma. The protocol was immunoSEQ multiplex PCR, while the TCRdb copy is restricted to in-frame clones and leaves out a portion. The table includes 35,000 to 45,000 clones, 80% to 90% detected once. Regarding treatment: randomized to nivolumab then ipilimumab (arm A) or the reverse (arm B). Here the sequenced sample was CD8+ T cells sorted from blood (inferred from file names), taken from a patient given nivolumab and ipilimumab in sequence. The receptors here all came from a human donor with melanoma.

The chain couples TRBV5-6 to TRBJ2-1, with unresolved D. The CDR3 sequence is 13 residues long. Trimming stripped 4 bases from V and 1 base from J, with 6 bases between. Germline loops: CDR1 SGHDT, CDR2 YYEEEE. CDR3: CASSPLSYNEQFF. CDR3 nucleotide sequence: TGTGCCAGCAGCCCTCTATCCTACAATGAGCAGTTCTTC.

The genes are TRBV21-1 and TRBJ2-1; TRBD2 reflects the table's D call only, with no check against the DNA. TRBV21-1 counts as a pseudogene. This CDR3 contains 15 residues. The CDR3 spells CASSNRRGAGNEQFF. CDR3 nucleotide sequence: TGTGCCAGCAGCAATAGGCGGGGGGCAGGGAATGAGCAGTTCTTC.

The chain has TRBV2 and TRBJ1-4; D ambiguous. The CDR3 runs 17 residues. From germline, CDR1 is SNHLY and CDR2 FYNNEI. V lost 3 bases and J lost 0, with 14 bases in between. CDR3 region: CASSDSGGYATNEKLFF. The CDR3 DNA is TGTGCCAGCAGTGATTCTGGCGGATATGCAACTAATGAAAAACTGTTTTTT.

The chain couples TRBV25-1 to TRBJ2-3; no clear D gene. Trimming stripped 4 bases from V and 5 bases from J, with 10 bases between. Germline V gene sequence: CDR1 MGHDK, CDR2 SYGVNS. The CDR3 is 13 amino acids. The CDR3 loop reads CASSAGRGDTQYF. The CDR3 bases are TGTGCCAGCAGTGCCGGCCGCGGAGATACGCAGTATTTT.

The chain joins TRBV19 to TRBJ2-3, with 13 bases aligning to TRBD2. The CDR3 contains 16 residues. Per germline, CDR1 LNHDA and CDR2 SQIVND (reference sequence). The junction had 15 bases not matched to a gene; V was cut back by 6 bases and J by 12 bases. This CDR3 reads CASRLTSGGPDGTQYF. In nucleotides, the CDR3 is TGTGCCAGTAGGCTGACTAGCGGGGGGCCGGATGGTACACAGTATTTT.

The chain couples TRBV4-2 to TRBJ2-7; perhaps TRBD1 as D (6 bases). This CDR3 has 15 residues. Trimming stripped 1 base from V and 7 bases from J, with 17 bases between. Germline loops: CDR1 LGHNA, CDR2 YNFKEQ. CDR3 DNA: TGTGCCAGCAGCCAAGTGGGGGCTTCCCGAGGAGAGCAGTACTTC. Translated: CASSQVGASRGEQYF.

The chain recombines TRBV13 with TRBJ1-1; D is perhaps TRBD1 (5 bases). This CDR3 has 12 amino acids. CDR1 and CDR2 from the germline V gene are PRHDT and FYEKMQ (reference sequence). Trimming took 6 bases from V and 3 from J, leaving 8 bases between them. The CDR3 DNA reads as TGTGCCAGCAGTCAACAGGACACTGAAGCTTTCTTT. This encodes CASSQQDTEAFF.

The rearrangement joins TRBV27 to TRBJ2-1, with 14 bases identical to TRBD2. Germline loops: CDR1 MNHEY, CDR2 SMNVEV (reference sequence). The CDR3 covers 19 residues. The ends lost 4 bases at V and 1 base at J; junction bases unmatched: 9. This CDR3 reads CASSSLGTSGSSSYNEQFF. CDR3 DNA: TGTGCCAGCAGTTCCCTCGGGACTAGCGGGAGTTCGTCCTACAATGAGCAGTTCTTC.